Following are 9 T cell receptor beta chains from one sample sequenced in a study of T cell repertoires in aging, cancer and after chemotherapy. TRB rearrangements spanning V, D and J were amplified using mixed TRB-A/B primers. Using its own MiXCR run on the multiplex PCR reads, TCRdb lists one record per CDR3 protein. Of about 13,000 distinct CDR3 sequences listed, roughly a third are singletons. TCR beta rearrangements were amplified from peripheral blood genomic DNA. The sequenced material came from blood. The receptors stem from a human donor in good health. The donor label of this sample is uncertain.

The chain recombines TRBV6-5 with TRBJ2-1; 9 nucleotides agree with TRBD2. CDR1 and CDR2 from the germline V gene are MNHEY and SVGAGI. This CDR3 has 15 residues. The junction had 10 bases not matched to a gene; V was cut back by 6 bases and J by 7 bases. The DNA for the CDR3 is TGTGCCAGCAGATTAACGGGACTAGCCGGGAATGAGCAGTTCTTC. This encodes CASRLTGLAGNEQFF.

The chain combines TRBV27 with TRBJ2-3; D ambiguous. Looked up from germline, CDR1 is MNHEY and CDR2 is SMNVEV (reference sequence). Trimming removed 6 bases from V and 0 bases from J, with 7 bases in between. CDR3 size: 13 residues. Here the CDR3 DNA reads TGTGCCAGCAGGAGAACGAGCACAGATACGCAGTATTTT. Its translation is CASRRTSTDTQYF.

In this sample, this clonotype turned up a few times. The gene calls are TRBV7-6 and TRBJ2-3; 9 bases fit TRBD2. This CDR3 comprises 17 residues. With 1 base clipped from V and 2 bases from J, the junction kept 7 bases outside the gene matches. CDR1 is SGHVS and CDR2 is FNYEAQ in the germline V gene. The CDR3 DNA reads TGTGCCAGCAGCTTAGGTCCTAGCGGGGTCCACACAGATACGCAGTATTTT. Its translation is CASSLGPSGVHTDTQYF.

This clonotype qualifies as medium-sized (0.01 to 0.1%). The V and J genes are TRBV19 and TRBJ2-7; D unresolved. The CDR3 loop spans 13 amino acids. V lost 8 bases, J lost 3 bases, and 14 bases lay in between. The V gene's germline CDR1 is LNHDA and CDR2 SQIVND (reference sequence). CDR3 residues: CASRYGPGYEQYF. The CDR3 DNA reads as TGTGCCAGTCGATACGGACCGGGCTACGAGCAGTACTTC.

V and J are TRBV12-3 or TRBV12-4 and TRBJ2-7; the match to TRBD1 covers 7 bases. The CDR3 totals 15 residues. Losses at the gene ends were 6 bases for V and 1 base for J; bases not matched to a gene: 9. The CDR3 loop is CASSAGTDLSYEQYF. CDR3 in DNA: TGTGCCAGCAGCGCCGGGACAGACCTATCCTACGAGCAGTACTTC.

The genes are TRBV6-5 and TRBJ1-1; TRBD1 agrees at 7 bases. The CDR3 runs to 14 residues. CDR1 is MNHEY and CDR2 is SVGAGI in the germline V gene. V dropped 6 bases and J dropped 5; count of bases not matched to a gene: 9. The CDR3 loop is CASSRQGRRTEAFF. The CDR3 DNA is TGTGCCAGCAGCCGACAGGGAAGAAGGACTGAAGCTTTCTTT.

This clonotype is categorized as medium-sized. The CDR3 DNA is TGCAGCGTTGACGGCGGACAGGGGCAAATGTGGGGCACAGATACGCAGTATTTT. It is translated as CSVDGGQGQMWGTDTQYF. This chain connects TRBV29-1 to TRBJ2-3, with 9 bases matching TRBD1. Per germline, CDR1 SQVTM and CDR2 ANQGSEA. Trimming removed 3 bases from V and 1 base from J; junction bases left unmatched: 14. The CDR3 sequence is 18 residues long.

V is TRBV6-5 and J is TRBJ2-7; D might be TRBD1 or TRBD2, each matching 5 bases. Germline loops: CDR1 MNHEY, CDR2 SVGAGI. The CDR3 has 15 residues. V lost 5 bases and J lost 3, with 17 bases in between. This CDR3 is CASSPGTVRYYEQYF. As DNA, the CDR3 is TGTGCCAGCAGTCCCGGGACGGTGAGGTACTACGAGCAGTACTTC.

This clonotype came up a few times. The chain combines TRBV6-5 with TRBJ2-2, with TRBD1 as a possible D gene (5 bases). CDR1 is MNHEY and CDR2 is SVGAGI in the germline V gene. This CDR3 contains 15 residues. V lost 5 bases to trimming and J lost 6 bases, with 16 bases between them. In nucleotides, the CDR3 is TGTGCCAGCAGTCCCAGGGAAGCCCGGGCCGGGGAGCTGTTTTTT. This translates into CASSPREARAGELFF.